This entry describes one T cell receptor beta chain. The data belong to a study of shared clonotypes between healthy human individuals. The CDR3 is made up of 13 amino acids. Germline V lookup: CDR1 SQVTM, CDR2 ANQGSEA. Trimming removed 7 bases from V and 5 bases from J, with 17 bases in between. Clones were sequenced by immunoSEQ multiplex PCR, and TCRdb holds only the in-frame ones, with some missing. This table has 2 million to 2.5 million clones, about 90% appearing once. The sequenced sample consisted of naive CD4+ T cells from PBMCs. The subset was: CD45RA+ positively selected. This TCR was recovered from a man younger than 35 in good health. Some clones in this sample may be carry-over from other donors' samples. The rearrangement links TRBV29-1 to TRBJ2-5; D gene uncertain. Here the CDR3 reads CSAGDTLRETQYF. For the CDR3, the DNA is TGCAGCGCGGGTGACACCCTACGGGAGACCCAGTACTTC.